This T cell receptor beta chain came from a study of blood T cell repertoires in COVID-19. For the study at large: Samples of COVID-19 (acute and convalescent) were obtained from the United States, Italy and Spain. The cDNA or gDNA used as material had been derived from T cells, B-cell-depleted T cells, or PBMCs.

V gave up 6 bases and J gave up 6 bases; unmatched junction bases: 13. Looked up from germline, CDR1 is MNHEY and CDR2 is SMNVEV (reference sequence). This CDR3 spans 15 amino acids. Original data processing: Reference gene primer amplification yielded estimated nucleated cell counts. Some clones are missing from TCRdb's copy, which holds only in-frame ones; the method was immunoSEQ multiplex PCR. Clone size and the V and J calls come from that table; the DNA yielded D and trimming. The sample yields about 300,000 clones, 70% to 90% seen once. The source material was peripheral blood. This TCR came from a man aged 65 to 79 with acute or convalescent COVID-19. V gene TRBV27 combines with J gene TRBJ2-7; 8 positions agree with TRBD2. In DNA, the CDR3 is TGTGCCAGCAGCCCCACTTGGGCGGGAGGTCCCGAGCAGTACTTC. Translated: CASSPTWAGGPEQYF.